The present TCR beta chain was sequenced within a study of T cells after posttransplantation cyclophosphamide. General study points: Skin or GI-infiltrating T cells shared few TRB sequences with blood.

A word on this clone: The antigen remains unidentified.

The data were produced by immunoSEQ multiplex PCR, yet TCRdb's version contains in-frame clones alone and is incomplete. The sample includes 1,500 to 2,000 clones, over 55% of them seen just once. The CDR3 spans 16 residues. In germline, CDR1 is LGHNA, CDR2 YSLEER. Deletions cut 0 bases from V and 6 bases from J, with 14 bases between. A marrow graft followed busulfan-fludarabine conditioning, with cyclophosphamide on days +3 and +4. This sequence joins TRBV4-3 and TRBJ2-2, with D possibly matching TRBD2 (5 bases). The sample was CD8+ T cells sorted from PBMCs, taken after allogeneic stem cell transplant with posttransplant cyclophosphamide. This clonotype originated in a male patient aged 30 to 40 who received an allogeneic stem cell transplant from a related donor, was CMV-positive, and had acute GVHD only. Part of the T cell pool may stem from the graft donor. CDR3 nucleotide sequence: TGCGCCAGCAGCCAAGATGGAAGGTTGGAGGCCGGGGAGCTGTTTTTT. Encoded protein: CASSQDGRLEAGELFF.